This entry lists 24 T cell receptor beta chains sequenced from one sample in a study of naive and memory T cell subsets. Both TRBC1 and TRBC2 were covered by a beta constant-region primer of two equimolar oligonucleotides. TCRdb independently ran MiXCR on the UMI-ligation and nested PCR reads; one entry per CDR3 protein. The repertoire includes under 150,000 distinct CDR3 sequences, approximately 17% of them detected once, and roughly 0.14% sits in the top ten. Sequencing used naive CD4+ T cells from blood. Source of these receptors: a human donor in good health.

The chain is built from TRBV28 and TRBJ2-5; perhaps TRBD1 as D (6 bases). Germline assignment: CDR1 MDHEN and CDR2 SYDVKM. The CDR3 is made up of 13 amino acids. The V end was cut by 6 bases, the J end by 4 bases, with 12 bases between. CDR3 DNA sequence: TGTGCCAGCAGGGGGACAATGAGAGAGACCCAGTACTTC. Encoded protein: CASRGTMRETQYF.

There are many counts of this clonotype. The chain couples TRBV29-1 to TRBJ1-1; 7 bases agree with TRBD1. The J segment lost 3 bases and the V segment lost 5 bases, leaving 0 bases of the junction unmatched. Germline V gives CDR1 SQVTM, CDR2 ANQGSEA. CDR3 length: 11 residues. The CDR3 loop is CSVTGDTEAFF. CDR3 DNA: TGCAGCGTTACAGGGGACACTGAAGCTTTCTTT.

This clonotype was counted only a few times. The V and J genes are TRBV4-1 and TRBJ1-2; D might be TRBD1 (6 bases). The CDR3 has 19 amino acids. CDR1 and CDR2 (germline): MGHRA, YSYEKL. V was clipped by 2 bases and J by 8 bases, with 30 bases between them. The CDR3 DNA is TGCGCCAGCAGCCAAAGAATGGGGATGGACAGCCGGTTAACAATGGGCTACACCTTC. It specifies CASSQRMGMDSRLTMGYTF.

This clonotype was counted a few times. This chain joins TRBV20-1 and TRBJ2-1; TRBD2 matches 9 bases. Trimming cost V 5 bases and J 0 bases; bases outside gene matches: 2. The CDR3 totals 14 residues. Per the germline V gene, CDR1 is DFQATT and CDR2 is SNEGSKA (reference sequence). The CDR3: CSAPLAGSYNEQFF. The CDR3, as DNA: TGCAGTGCTCCACTAGCGGGCTCCTACAATGAGCAGTTCTTC.

The J gene is TRBJ2-1, the V gene TRBV11-3, with D possibly TRBD2 on 6 matching bases. Germline CDR1 SGHNT, CDR2 YENEEA. Trimming removed 0 bases from V and 8 bases from J, with 14 bases in between. CDR3 length equals 15 residues. In DNA form, the CDR3 reads TGTGCCAGCAGCTTAGACGGGAGCGCCGACTATGAGCAGTTCTTC. This codes for CASSLDGSADYEQFF.

This clonotype turned up a few times. V and J are TRBV4-2 and TRBJ1-3; D perhaps matches TRBD1 (5 bases). The germline V gene has CDR1 LGHNA and CDR2 YNFKEQ. V shed 3 bases and J shed 4 bases, with 10 bases lying between them. The length of the CDR3 is 14 residues. DNA for the CDR3: TGTGCCAGCAGCCACCCAGGGTGGGGAAACACCATATATTTT. Protein product: CASSHPGWGNTIYF.

In its sample, this clonotype was seen a few times. The CDR3 region is CSARLAGASEQYF. The CDR3 DNA reads TGCAGTGCTAGGCTAGCGGGAGCGAGTGAGCAGTACTTC. The chain has TRBV20-1 and TRBJ2-7; 10 bases are a match to TRBD2. The CDR3 is 13 residues long. V lost 3 bases, J lost 7 bases, and 6 bases stayed unmatched. The germline V gene has CDR1 DFQATT and CDR2 SNEGSKA (reference sequence).

In this sample, this clonotype turned up a few times. This chain uses TRBV29-1 with TRBJ1-2, with D maybe TRBD1 (5 bases). Germline V gene sequence: CDR1 SQVTM, CDR2 ANQGSEA. V lost 3 bases and J 6 bases, leaving 17 bases between the germline ends. This CDR3 region has 14 residues. The CDR3 DNA reads as TGCAGCGTTGAGAAGGGAAGGGGAGGGCATGGCTACACCTTC. This gives the protein CSVEKGRGGHGYTF. Using reference TRBV29-1 and TRBJ1-2 for the parts outside the CDR3, the full variable domain is SAVISQKPSRDICQRGTSLTIQCQVDSQVTMMFWYRQQPGQSLTLIATANQGSEATYESGFVIDKFPISRPNLTFSTLTVSNMSPEDSSIYLCSVEKGRGGHGYTFGSGTRLTVV.

This clonotype has just a few counts. V gene TRBV6-5 combines with J gene TRBJ2-3; 9 positions agree with TRBD2. The CDR3 totals 15 residues. With V trimmed by 1 base and J by 1 base, 0 bases remained unmatched. Per germline, CDR1 MNHEY and CDR2 SVGAGI. CDR3 nucleotides: TGTGCCAGCAGTTACTGGACTAGCGGCACAGATACGCAGTATTTT. Its protein product is CASSYWTSGTDTQYF.

This clonotype was observed a handful of times. The chain employs TRBV2 and TRBJ1-2; no clear D gene. The V end lost 2 bases, the J end lost 2 bases, and 9 bases lay between the germline ends. CDR1 and CDR2 from the germline V gene are SNHLY and FYNNEI. There are 14 residues in the CDR3. CDR3 amino acids: CASSEHGNNYGYTF. The DNA for the CDR3 is TGTGCCAGCAGTGAACACGGCAACAACTATGGCTACACCTTC.

This clonotype was counted between two and nine times. V is TRBV20-1 and J is TRBJ2-5; D gene uncertain. The germline V gene encodes CDR1 DFQATT and CDR2 SNEGSKA (reference sequence). The CDR3 length is 12 residues. Trimming stripped 1 base from V and 1 base from J, with 4 bases between. Here the CDR3 reads CSARGPQETQYF. Written as DNA, the CDR3 is TGCAGTGCTAGAGGGCCCCAAGAGACCCAGTACTTC.

The V call is TRBV24-1, the J call TRBJ2-1, with TRBD2 matching over 9 bases. CDR3 length: 16 residues. With 0 bases clipped from V and 8 bases from J, the junction kept 7 bases outside the gene matches. Germline CDR1 reads KGHDR; CDR2 reads SFDVKD. As DNA, the CDR3 is TGTGCCACCAGTGATTTGCAGACGGGACTAGCAGATGAGCAGTTCTTC. As protein: CATSDLQTGLADEQFF.

This clonotype was counted only a few times. The rearrangement uses TRBV6-5 and TRBJ1-1; a possible D gene is TRBD1 (5 bases). Germline CDR1 and CDR2: MNHEY and SVGAGI. Trimming cost V 5 bases and J 0 bases, with 13 bases left between them. This CDR3 has 15 residues. Here the CDR3 reads CASSPTPGMNTEAFF. The CDR3 DNA is TGTGCCAGCAGTCCGACCCCAGGGATGAACACTGAAGCTTTCTTT.

This clonotype was detected a few times. The rearrangement uses TRBV12-3 or TRBV12-4 and TRBJ2-1; unclear D gene. The V gene lost 1 base and the J gene lost 9 bases, with 13 bases spanning the gap. This CDR3 region has 14 residues. Here the CDR3 DNA reads TGTGCCAGCAGTTTAGGTTACGTGGATGCTGAGCAGTTCTTC. This gives the protein CASSLGYVDAEQFF.

This chain connects TRBV7-9 to TRBJ1-5; TRBD1 might be the D (6 bases). CDR3 length: 15 amino acids. Germline loops: CDR1 SEHNR, CDR2 FQNEAQ (reference sequence). Trimming pared 3 bases from V and 2 bases from J, leaving 11 bases between. CDR3 nucleotide sequence: TGTGCCAGCAGCTTGGGGGACAAGGGCAATCAGCCCCAGCATTTT. This gives the protein CASSLGDKGNQPQHF.

Many counts were recorded for this clonotype. V gene TRBV9 combines with J gene TRBJ2-7, with TRBD2 matching 10 bases. This CDR3 has 16 amino acids. Looked up from germline, CDR1 is SGDLS and CDR2 is YYNGEE. The ends lost 0 bases at V and 4 bases at J; junction bases unmatched: 7. This chain's CDR3 is CASSVGAGLAEYEQYF. The CDR3 DNA follows: TGTGCCAGCAGCGTAGGGGCCGGACTAGCGGAATACGAGCAGTACTTC.

This clonotype was counted a few times. This sequence joins TRBV4-1 and TRBJ2-1; D gene ambiguous. Trimming left V 4 bases short and J 4 bases short, with 8 bases between. The CDR3 totals 13 residues. The V gene's germline CDR1 is MGHRA and CDR2 YSYEKL. CDR3 amino acids: CASSPIEYNEQFF. The CDR3 DNA reads as TGCGCCAGCAGCCCAATAGAGTACAATGAGCAGTTCTTC.

The sample holds a few counts of this clonotype. The V gene is TRBV7-9, the J gene TRBJ2-5, with no clear D. CDR1 is SEHNR and CDR2 is FQNEAQ in the germline V gene (reference sequence). This CDR3 is 14 amino acids long. V shed 1 base and J shed 7 bases, with 13 bases lying between them. For the CDR3, the DNA is TGTGCCAGCAGCTTAGTGCCAGAGAAGGGGACCCAGTACTTC. Translation: CASSLVPEKGTQYF. The full variable domain, rest sourced from reference TRBV7-9 and TRBJ2-5, is DTGVSQNPRHKITKRGQNVTFRCDPISEHNRLYWYRQTLGQGPEFLTYFQNEAQLEKSRLLSDRFSAERPKGSFSTLEIQRTEQGDSAMYLCASSLVPEKGTQYFGPGTRLLVL.

The chain links TRBV7-9 to TRBJ2-1; 9 bases align to TRBD2. CDR3 size: 17 residues. CDR1 is SEHNR, CDR2 FQNEAQ, per germline (reference sequence). V shed 5 bases, J shed 4 bases, and the junction held 12 bases outside the gene matches. The CDR3 region has the DNA TGTGCCAGCAGCGGGCGCCGACTAGCGGCCCTTTACAATGAGCAGTTCTTC. Amino acids: CASSGRRLAALYNEQFF.

The V and J genes are TRBV5-4 and TRBJ1-1; 8 positions agree with TRBD1. CDR3 length: 11 amino acids. CDR1 is SGHNT, CDR2 YYREEE, per germline (reference sequence). The J segment lost 11 bases and the V segment lost 4 bases, leaving 4 bases of the junction unmatched. CDR3: CASSDDRGAFF. CDR3 DNA: TGTGCCAGCAGCGATGACAGGGGTGCTTTCTTT. The full variable domain, with the rest looked up from reference TRBV5-4 and TRBJ1-1, is ETGVTQSPTHLIKTRGQQVTLRCSSQSGHNTVSWYQQALGQGPQFIFQYYREEENGRGNFPPRFSGLQFPNYSSELNVNALELDDSALYLCASSDDRGAFFGQGTRLTVV.

This clonotype has a single count. The genes are TRBV19 and TRBJ2-7; TRBD2 is a possible D gene (5 bases). Trimming shortened V by 5 bases and J by 3 bases, and 17 bases separated the two germline ends. Per the germline V gene, CDR1 is LNHDA and CDR2 is SQIVND (reference sequence). This CDR3 is 15 amino acids long. The CDR3: CASSSPTGLNYEQYF. The CDR3 nucleotides read TGTGCCAGTAGTTCCCCGACTGGACTGAACTACGAGCAGTACTTC.

This clonotype has only a few counts. This chain links TRBV29-1 with TRBJ1-2; D gene uncertain. The V end was cut by 7 bases, the J end by 2 bases, with 14 bases between. This CDR3 has 13 residues. Per the germline V gene, CDR1 is SQVTM and CDR2 is ANQGSEA. The CDR3 DNA sequence: TGCAGCGCCCAACTTCAGGTGAACTATGGCTACACCTTC. This gives the protein CSAQLQVNYGYTF.

A few counts support this clonotype. The J gene is TRBJ2-1, the V gene TRBV29-1, with a possible D match to TRBD2 (5 bases). V dropped 7 bases and J dropped 4 bases, with 14 bases sitting between them. The CDR3 length is 13 residues. The germline V gene has CDR1 SQVTM and CDR2 ANQGSEA. CDR3 bases: TGCAGCGGAGCGGTAGACGCATACAATGAGCAGTTCTTC. This codes for CSGAVDAYNEQFF.

This clonotype was seen ten or more times. The chain combines TRBV25-1 with TRBJ2-5; D might be TRBD1 (5 bases). Germline CDR1 and CDR2: MGHDK and SYGVNS. Trimming shortened V by 3 bases and J by 5 bases, and 10 bases separated the two germline ends. The CDR3 has 13 amino acids. In DNA, the CDR3 is TGTGCCAGCAGTGATGGGGCCAGTGAGACCCAGTACTTC. Amino acids: CASSDGASETQYF.